What follows are 5 T cell receptor beta chains derived from one specimen sequenced in a study of T cell responses to AZD1222 COVID-19 vaccine. Some clones are missing from TCRdb's copy, which holds only in-frame ones; the method was immunoSEQ multiplex PCR. The sample lists some 140,000 clones; approximately 85% were seen once. The specimen comprised peripheral blood, sampled 28 days after the second dose of the MenACWY control vaccine. The receptors stem from an adult who received the MenACWY meningococcal vaccine as a control.

This sequence joins TRBV3-1 (or the pseudogene TRBV3-2) and TRBJ2-2, with 7 positions matching TRBD1. Per germline, CDR1 LGHDT and CDR2 YNNKEL (reference sequence). J lost 8 bases, V lost 8 bases, and 8 bases had no gene match. This CDR3 has 13 amino acids. CDR3: CASLSTGKGELFF. CDR3 nucleotide sequence: TGTGCCAGCCTCTCGACAGGGAAAGGGGAGCTGTTTTTT.

The V and J genes are TRBV28 and TRBJ2-1; a weak D match, TRBD1 (6 bases). Germline V gene data show CDR1 as MDHEN and CDR2 as SYDVKM. V was cut by 7 bases and J by 3 bases, with 19 bases left in between. CDR3 length: 16 amino acids. The CDR3 nucleotides are TGTGCCAGCATGGCAGGGGAATTCGGGGTCTACAATGAGCAGTTCTTC. It yields the protein CASMAGEFGVYNEQFF.

The V call is TRBV30, the J call TRBJ1-3; the D is unclear. Germline V gene data show CDR1 as GTSNPN and CDR2 as SVGIG (reference sequence). V lost 2 bases and J 2 bases, leaving 7 bases between the germline ends. This CDR3 contains 13 residues. CDR3 coding DNA: TGTGCCTGGAGTCCAGGTGCTGGAAACACCATATATTTT. Its translation: CAWSPGAGNTIYF.

This clone was seen at least ten times. The CDR3 sequence: CASSLQGLGNQPQHF. The CDR3 DNA follows: TGTGCCAGCAGTCTCCAGGGGTTAGGCAATCAGCCCCAGCATTTT. The J gene is TRBJ1-5, the V gene TRBV27; TRBD1 might be the D (6 bases). The V end was cut by 5 bases, the J end by 2 bases, with 13 bases between. CDR3 length equals 15 residues. Germline V gene sequence: CDR1 MNHEY, CDR2 SMNVEV (reference sequence).

The chain employs TRBV9 and TRBJ2-7; D may be TRBD1 or TRBD2 (7 bases each). This CDR3 has 14 amino acids. Between the trimmed V and J ends, which lost 7 bases and 6 bases, there was a span of 20 bases. Germline CDR1 SGDLS, CDR2 YYNGEE. The CDR3 is CASARREGAREQYF. The CDR3 coding sequence is TGTGCCAGCGCCCGGAGGGAGGGGGCCCGCGAGCAGTACTTC.